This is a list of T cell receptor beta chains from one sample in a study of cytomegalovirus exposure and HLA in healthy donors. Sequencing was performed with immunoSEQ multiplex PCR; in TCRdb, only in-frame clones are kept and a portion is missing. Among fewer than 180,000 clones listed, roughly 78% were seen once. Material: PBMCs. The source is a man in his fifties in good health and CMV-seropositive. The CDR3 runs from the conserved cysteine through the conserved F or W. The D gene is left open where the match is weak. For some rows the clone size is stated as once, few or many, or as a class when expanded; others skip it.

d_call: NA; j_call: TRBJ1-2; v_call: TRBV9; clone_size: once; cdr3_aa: CASRSVPAANYGYTF; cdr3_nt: TGTGCCAGCAGATCAGTCCCCGCAGCTAACTATGGCTACACCTTC
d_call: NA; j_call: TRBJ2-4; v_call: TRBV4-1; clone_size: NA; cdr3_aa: CASSQGRGSSNIQYF; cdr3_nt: TGCGCCAGCAGCCAAGGCCGTGGGAGTTCGAACATTCAGTACTTC
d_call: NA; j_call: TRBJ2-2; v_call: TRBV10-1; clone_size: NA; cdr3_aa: CASSESFGGLNTGELFF; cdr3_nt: TGCGCCAGCAGTGAGTCGTTCGGCGGGTTGAACACCGGGGAGCTGTTTTTT
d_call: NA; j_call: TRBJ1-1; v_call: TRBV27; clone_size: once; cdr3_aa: CASSYRDNTEAFF; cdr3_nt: TGTGCCAGCAGTTACAGAGACAACACTGAAGCTTTCTTT
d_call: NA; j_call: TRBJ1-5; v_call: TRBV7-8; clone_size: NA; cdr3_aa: CASSWEGSSNQPQHF; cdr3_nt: TGTGCCAGCAGCTGGGAGGGTTCGAGCAATCAGCCCCAGCATTTT
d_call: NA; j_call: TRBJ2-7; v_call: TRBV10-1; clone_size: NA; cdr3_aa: CASSDVPYEQYF; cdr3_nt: TGCGCCAGCAGTGACGTCCCCTACGAGCAGTACTTC
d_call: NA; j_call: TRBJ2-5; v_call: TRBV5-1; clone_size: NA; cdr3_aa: CASSPDLARETQYF; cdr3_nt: TGCGCCAGCAGCCCGGACCTAGCGAGGGAGACCCAGTACTTC
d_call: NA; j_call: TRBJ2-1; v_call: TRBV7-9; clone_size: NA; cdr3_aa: CASSLGQTLWDEQFF; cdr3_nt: TGTGCCAGCAGCTTAGGCCAGACTCTTTGGGATGAGCAGTTCTTC
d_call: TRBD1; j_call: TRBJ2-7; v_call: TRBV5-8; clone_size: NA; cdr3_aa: CASFRPGTGYHEQYF; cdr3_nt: TGTGCCAGCTTCCGGCCCGGGACAGGGTACCACGAGCAGTACTTC
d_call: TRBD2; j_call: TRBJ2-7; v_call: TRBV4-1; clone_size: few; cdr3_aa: CASSQTSGSYYEQYF; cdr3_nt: TGCGCCAGCAGCCAGACTAGCGGGAGTTACTACGAGCAGTACTTC
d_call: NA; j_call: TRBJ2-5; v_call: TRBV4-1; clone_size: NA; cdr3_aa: CASSPSRLETQYF; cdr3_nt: TGCGCCAGCAGCCCCAGTCGTCTAGAGACCCAGTACTTC
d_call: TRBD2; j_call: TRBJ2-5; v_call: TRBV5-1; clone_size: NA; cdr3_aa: CASSSPSGSPRRETQYF; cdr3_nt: TGCGCCAGCAGCTCCCCGAGCGGGAGCCCAAGGCGAGAGACCCAGTACTTC
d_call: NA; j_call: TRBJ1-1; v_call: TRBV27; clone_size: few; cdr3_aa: CASSLGMQGPEAFF; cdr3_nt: TGTGCCAGCAGTTTAGGGATGCAGGGCCCTGAAGCTTTCTTT
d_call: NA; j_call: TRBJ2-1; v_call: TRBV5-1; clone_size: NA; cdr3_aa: CASSGGTGSAYNEQFF; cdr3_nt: TGCGCCAGCAGCGGCGGTACAGGGAGCGCCTACAATGAGCAGTTCTTC
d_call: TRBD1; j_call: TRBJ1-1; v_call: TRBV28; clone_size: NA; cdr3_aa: CASSDRGTEAFF; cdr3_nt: TGTGCCAGCAGCGACAGGGGTACTGAAGCTTTCTTT
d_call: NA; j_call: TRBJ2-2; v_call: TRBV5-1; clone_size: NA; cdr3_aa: CASSLYRQNTGELFF; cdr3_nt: TGCGCCAGCAGCCTATACCGACAGAACACCGGGGAGCTGTTTTTT
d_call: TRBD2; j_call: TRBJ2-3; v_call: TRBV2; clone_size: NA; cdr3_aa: CASSGSSGGLPDTQYF; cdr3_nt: TGTGCCAGCAGTGGATCTAGCGGGGGTCTTCCAGATACGCAGTATTTT
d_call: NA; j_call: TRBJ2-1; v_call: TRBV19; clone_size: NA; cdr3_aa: CASSTTGPGNEQFF; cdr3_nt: TGTGCCAGTAGCACAACAGGGCCTGGCAATGAGCAGTTCTTC
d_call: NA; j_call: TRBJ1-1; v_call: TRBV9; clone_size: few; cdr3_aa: CASSVGPGTMNTEAFF; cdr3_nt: TGTGCCAGCAGCGTAGGGCCAGGGACTATGAACACTGAAGCTTTCTTT
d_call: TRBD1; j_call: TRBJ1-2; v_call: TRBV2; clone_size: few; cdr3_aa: CASTWDRAAYGYTF; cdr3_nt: TGTGCCAGCACTTGGGACAGGGCCGCCTATGGCTACACCTTC
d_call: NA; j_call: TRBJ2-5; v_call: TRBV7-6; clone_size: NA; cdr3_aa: CASSLSGGGAQSSQYF; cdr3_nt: TGTGCCAGCAGCTTATCGGGTGGAGGGGCCCAATCGTCCCAGTACTTC
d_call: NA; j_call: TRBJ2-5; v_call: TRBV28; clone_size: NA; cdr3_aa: CASSFLGRETQYF; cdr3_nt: TGTGCCAGCAGTTTCCTGGGGCGGGAGACCCAGTACTTC
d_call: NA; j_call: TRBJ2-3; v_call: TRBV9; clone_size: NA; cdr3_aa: CASSVDSNADTQYF; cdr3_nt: TGTGCCAGCAGCGTAGACTCGAACGCAGATACGCAGTATTTT
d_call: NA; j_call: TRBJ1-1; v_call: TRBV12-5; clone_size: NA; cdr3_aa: CASGLGADTEAFF; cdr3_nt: TGTGCTAGTGGTTTAGGAGCCGATACTGAAGCTTTCTTT
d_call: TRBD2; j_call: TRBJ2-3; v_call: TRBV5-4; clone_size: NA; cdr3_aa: CASSSAAGGWDTQYF; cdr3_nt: TGTGCCAGCAGCTCTGCAGCGGGAGGGTGGGATACGCAGTATTTT
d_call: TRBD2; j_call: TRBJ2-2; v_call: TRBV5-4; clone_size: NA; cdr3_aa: CASSLAASGGNTGELFF; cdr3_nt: TGTGCCAGCAGCTTGGCGGCTAGCGGGGGTAACACCGGGGAGCTGTTTTTT
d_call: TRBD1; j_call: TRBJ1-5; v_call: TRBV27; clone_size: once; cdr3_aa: CASSTGQGMNSNQPQHF; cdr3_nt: TGTGCCAGCAGCACCGGACAGGGAATGAATAGCAATCAGCCCCAGCATTTT
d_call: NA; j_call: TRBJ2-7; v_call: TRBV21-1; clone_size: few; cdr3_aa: CASSKSGSGREQYF; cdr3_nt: TGTGCCAGCAGCAAGAGCGGAAGCGGACGCGAGCAGTACTTC
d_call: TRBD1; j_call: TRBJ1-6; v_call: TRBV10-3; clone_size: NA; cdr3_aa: CAIGDRYNSPLHF; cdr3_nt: TGTGCCATAGGGGACAGGTATAATTCACCCCTCCACTTT
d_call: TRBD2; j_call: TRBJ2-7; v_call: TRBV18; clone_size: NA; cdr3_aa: CASSPPGIVAGVHEQYF; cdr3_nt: TGTGCCAGCTCACCACCGGGGATAGTAGCGGGGGTCCACGAGCAGTACTTC
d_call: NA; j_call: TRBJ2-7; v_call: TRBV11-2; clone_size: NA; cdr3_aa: CASSSQEYEQYF; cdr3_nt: TGTGCCAGCAGCTCACAGGAATACGAGCAGTACTTC
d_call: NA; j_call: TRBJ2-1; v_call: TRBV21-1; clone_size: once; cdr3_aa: CASSGTGFSDEQFF; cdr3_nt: TGTGCCAGTTCCGGGACAGGGTTTAGCGATGAGCAGTTCTTC